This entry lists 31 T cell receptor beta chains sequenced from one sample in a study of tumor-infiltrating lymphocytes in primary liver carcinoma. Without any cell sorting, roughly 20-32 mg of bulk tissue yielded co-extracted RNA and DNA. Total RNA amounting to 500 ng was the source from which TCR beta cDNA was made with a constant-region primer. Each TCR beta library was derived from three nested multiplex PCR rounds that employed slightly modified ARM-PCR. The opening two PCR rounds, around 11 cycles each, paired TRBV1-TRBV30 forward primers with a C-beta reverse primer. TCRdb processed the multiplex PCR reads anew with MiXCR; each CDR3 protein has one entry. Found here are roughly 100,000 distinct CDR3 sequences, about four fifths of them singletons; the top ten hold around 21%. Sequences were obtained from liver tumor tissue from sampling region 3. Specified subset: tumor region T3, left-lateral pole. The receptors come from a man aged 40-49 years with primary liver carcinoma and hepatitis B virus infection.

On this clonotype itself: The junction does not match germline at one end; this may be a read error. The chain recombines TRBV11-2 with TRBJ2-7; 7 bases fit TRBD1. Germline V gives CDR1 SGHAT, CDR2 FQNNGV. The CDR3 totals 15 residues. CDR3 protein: CASSRPATGSHGQYF. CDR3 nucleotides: TGTGCTAGCAGCCGTCCTGCGACAGGGAGCCACGGGCAGTACTTC.

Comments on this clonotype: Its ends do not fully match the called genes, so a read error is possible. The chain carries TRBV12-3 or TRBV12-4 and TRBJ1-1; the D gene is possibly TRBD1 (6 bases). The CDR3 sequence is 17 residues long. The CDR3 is CASNLATGPGGGTEAFF. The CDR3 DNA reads TGTGCCAGCAATTTAGCGACAGGCCCCGGGGGAGGGACTGAAGCTTTCTTT.

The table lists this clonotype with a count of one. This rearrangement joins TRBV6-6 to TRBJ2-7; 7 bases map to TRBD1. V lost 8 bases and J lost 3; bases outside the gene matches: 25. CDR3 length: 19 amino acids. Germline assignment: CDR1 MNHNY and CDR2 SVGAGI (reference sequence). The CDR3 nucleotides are TGTGCCAGCGGTAAACTCGACAGGGTTAGGGTCCAGCGCCGCTACGAGCAGTACTTC. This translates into CASGKLDRVRVQRRYEQYF.

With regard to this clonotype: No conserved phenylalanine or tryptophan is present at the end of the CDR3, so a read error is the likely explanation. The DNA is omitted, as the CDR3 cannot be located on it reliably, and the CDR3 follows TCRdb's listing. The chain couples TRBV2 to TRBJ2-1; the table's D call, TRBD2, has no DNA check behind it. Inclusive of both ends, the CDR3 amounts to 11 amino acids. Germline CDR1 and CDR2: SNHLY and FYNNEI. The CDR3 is CASNDRAAASR.

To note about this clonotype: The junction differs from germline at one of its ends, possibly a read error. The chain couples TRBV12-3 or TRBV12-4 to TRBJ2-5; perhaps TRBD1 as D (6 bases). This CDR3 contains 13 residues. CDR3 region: CTRSLSGVETQYF. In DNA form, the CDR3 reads TGTACCAGGAGTTTGTCAGGGGTCGAGACACAGTACTTC.

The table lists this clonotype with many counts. DNA for the CDR3: TGTGCCAGCAGCTTGTGGGCAGGGGGTTATCGTCAGCCCCAGCATTTT. Translating it yields CASSLWAGGYRQPQHF. V and J are TRBV5-6 and TRBJ1-5; 7 nucleotides agree with TRBD1. The CDR3 is made up of 16 amino acids. The junction had 10 bases not matched to a gene; V was cut back by 1 base and J by 6 bases. Germline V gene data show CDR1 as SGHDT and CDR2 as YYEEEE.

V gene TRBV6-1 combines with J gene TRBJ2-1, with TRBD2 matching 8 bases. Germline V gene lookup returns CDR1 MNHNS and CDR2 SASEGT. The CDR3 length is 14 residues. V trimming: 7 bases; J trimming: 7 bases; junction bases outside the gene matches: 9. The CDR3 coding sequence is TGTGCCAGCATAGTAGCGGGGATACTTAATGAGCAGTTCTTC. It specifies CASIVAGILNEQFF.

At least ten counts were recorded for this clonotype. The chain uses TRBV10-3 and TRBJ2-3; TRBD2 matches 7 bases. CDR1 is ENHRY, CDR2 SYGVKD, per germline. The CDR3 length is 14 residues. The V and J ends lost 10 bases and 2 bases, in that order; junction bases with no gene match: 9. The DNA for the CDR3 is TGTGCCACCGGGGCGGGGGTGGTCACAGATACGCAGTATTTT. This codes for CATGAGVVTDTQYF.

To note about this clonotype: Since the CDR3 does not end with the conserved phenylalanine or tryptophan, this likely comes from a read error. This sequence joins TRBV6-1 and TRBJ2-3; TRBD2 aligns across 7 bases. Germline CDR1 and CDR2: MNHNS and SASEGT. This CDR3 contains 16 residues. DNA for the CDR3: TGTGCAAGCACTGAAATAGTGGGAGGGAGGACAGATACGCAGTATTTA. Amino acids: CASTEIVGGRTDTQYL.

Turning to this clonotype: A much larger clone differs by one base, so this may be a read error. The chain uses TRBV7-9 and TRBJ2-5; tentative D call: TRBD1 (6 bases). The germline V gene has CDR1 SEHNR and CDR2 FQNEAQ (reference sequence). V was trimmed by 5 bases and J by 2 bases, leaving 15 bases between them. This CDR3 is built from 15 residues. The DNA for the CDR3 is TGTGCCAGCAGCCCCCGGGACATGGGGCAAGAGACCCAGTACTTC. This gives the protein CASSPRDMGQETQYF.

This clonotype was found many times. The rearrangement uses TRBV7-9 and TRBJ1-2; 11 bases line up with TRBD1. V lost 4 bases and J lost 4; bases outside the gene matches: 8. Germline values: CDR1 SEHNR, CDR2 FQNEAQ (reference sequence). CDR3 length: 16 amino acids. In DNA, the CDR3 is TGTGCCAGCAGCTCCTCGGGACAGGGGGACATCTATGGCTACACCTTC. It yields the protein CASSSSGQGDIYGYTF.

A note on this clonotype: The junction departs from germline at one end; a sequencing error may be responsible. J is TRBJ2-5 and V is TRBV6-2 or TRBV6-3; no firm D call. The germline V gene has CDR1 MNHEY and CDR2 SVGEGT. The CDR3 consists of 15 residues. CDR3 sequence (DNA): TGTGTCAGCAGTGTCCCGACATGGACCCAAGAGACCCAGTACTTC. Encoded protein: CVSSVPTWTQETQYF.

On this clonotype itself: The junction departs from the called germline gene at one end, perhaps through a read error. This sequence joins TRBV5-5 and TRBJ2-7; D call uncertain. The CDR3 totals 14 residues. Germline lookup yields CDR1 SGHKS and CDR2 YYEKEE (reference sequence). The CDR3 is CASTLVPREGEQYF. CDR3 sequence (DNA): TGTGCCAGCACCTTGGTTCCACGTGAAGGAGAGCAATACTTC.

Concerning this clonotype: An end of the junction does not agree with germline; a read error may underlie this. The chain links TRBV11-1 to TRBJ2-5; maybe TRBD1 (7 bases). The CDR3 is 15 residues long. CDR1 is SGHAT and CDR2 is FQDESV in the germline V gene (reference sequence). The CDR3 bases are TGTGTCAGCAACTTAGAAGGGGGCGGGAAAGAGACTCAGTACTTC. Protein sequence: CVSNLEGGGKETQYF. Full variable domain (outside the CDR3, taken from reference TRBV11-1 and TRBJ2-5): EAEVAQSPRYKITEKSQAVAFWCDPISGHATLYWYRQILGQGPELLVQFQDESVVDDSQLPKDRFSAERLKGVDSTLKIQPAELGDSAMYLCVSNLEGGGKETQYFGPGTRLLVL.

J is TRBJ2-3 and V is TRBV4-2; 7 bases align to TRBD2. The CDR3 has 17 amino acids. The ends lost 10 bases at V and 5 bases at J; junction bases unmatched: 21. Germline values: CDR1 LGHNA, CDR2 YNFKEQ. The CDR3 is CATSHPGTTTRGDTQYF. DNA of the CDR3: TGTGCCACCAGTCACCCCGGGACTACCACCCGGGGAGATACGCAGTATTTT.

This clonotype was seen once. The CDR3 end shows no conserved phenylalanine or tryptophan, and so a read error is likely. CDR3 in DNA: TGCAGCGTCGGGGGTGTATCGACCTACGAGCAGTACTTA. It specifies CSVGGVSTYEQYL. The chain employs TRBV29-1 and TRBJ2-7, with D possibly being TRBD2 (6 bases). This CDR3 spans 13 amino acids. The germline gives CDR1 SQVTM, CDR2 ANQGSEA. Trimming removed 6 bases at V and 2 bases at J, with 14 bases between.

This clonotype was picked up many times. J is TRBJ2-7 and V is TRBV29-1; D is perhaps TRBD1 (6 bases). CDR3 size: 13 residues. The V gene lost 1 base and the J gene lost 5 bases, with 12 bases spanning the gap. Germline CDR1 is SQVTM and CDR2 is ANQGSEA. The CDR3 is CSVEGGRIDEQYF. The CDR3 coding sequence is TGCAGCGTTGAAGGGGGGCGGATCGACGAGCAGTACTTC.

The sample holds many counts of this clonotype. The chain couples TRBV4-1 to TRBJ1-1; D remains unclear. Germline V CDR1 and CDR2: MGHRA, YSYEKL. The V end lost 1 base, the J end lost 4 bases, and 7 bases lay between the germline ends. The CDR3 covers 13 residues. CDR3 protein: CASSQGSVTEAFF. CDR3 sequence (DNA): TGCGCCAGCAGCCAAGGGTCGGTCACTGAAGCTTTCTTT.

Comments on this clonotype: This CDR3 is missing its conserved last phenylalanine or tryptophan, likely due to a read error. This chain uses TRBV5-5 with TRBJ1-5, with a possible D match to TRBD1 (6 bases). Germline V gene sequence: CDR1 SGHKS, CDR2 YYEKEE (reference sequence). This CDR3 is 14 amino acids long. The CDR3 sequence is CAGSSGGAGQPQHL. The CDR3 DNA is TGTGCCGGCAGCAGCGGGGGGGCAGGTCAGCCCCAGCATCTT.

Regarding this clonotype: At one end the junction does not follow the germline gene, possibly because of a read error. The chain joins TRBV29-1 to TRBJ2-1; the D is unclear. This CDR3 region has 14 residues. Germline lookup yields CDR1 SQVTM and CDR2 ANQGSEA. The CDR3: CSVTLGETCNERFF. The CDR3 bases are TGCAGCGTTACCCTCGGTGAAACATGCAATGAGCGGTTCTTC.

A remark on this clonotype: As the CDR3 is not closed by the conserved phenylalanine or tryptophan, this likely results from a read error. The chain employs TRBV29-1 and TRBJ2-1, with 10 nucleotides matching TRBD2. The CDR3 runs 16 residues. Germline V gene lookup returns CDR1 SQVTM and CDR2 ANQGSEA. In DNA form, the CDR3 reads TGCAGCGTTGAACCGTACACTAGCGGGATGTACAACGAGCAGTTCATC. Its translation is CSVEPYTSGMYNEQFI.

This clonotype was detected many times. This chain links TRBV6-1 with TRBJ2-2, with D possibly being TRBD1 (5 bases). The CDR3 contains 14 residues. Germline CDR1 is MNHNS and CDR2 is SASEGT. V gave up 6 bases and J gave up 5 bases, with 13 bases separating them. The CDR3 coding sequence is TGTGCCAGCAGGGCTTGGACACCTACCGGGGAGCTGTTTTTT. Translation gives CASRAWTPTGELFF.

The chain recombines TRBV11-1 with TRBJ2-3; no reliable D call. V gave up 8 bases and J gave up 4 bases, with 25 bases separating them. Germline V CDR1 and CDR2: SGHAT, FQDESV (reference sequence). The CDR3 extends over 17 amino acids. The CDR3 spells CASCSPFGRSNSDTQYF. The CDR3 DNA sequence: TGTGCCAGCTGCTCGCCCTTTGGACGTAGCAATTCAGATACGCAGTATTTT.

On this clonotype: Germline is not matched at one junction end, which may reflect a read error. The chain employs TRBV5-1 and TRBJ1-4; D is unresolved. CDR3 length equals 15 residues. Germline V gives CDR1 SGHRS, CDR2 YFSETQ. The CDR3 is CAGSLDGRPNKKLFF. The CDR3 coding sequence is TGCGCCGGCAGCTTGGATGGCCGACCGAATAAAAAACTGTTTTTT.

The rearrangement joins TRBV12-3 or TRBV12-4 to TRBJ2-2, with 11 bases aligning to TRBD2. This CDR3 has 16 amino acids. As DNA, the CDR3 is TGTGTCAGTAGGCTTGCAACTAGCGGGAGAAAGGGGGAGCTGTTTTTT. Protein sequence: CVSRLATSGRKGELFF.

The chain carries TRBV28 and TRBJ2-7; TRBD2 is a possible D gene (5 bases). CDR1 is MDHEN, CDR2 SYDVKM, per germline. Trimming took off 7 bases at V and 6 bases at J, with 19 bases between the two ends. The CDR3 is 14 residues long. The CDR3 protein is CASTPELVGTEQYF. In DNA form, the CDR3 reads TGTGCCAGCACCCCGGAACTAGTGGGAACCGAGCAGTACTTC. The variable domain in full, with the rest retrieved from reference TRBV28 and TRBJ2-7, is DVKVTQSSRYLVKRTGEKVFLECVQDMDHENMFWYRQDPGLGLRLIYFSYDVKMKEKGDIPEGYSVSREKKERFSLILESASTNQTSMYLCASTPELVGTEQYFGPGTRLTVT.

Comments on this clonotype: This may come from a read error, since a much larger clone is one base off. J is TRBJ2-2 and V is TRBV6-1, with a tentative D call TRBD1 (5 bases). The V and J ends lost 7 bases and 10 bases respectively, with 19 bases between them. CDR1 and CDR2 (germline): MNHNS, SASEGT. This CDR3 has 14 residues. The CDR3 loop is CASNSRRTIEELFF. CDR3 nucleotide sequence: TGTGCCAGCAACTCCCGAAGGACAATAGAGGAGCTGTTTTTT.

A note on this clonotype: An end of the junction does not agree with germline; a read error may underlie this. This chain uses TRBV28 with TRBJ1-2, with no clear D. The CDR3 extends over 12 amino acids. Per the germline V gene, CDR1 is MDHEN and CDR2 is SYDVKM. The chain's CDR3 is CATSLREQPEIF. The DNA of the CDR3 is TGTGCCACCAGTTTGAGGGAGCAGCCTGAGATCTTT.

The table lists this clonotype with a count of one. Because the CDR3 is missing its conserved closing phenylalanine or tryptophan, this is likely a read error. The chain's CDR3 is CASNSQGETQYS. CDR3 bases: TGTGCCAGCAACTCCCAGGGGGAGACCCAGTACTCC. The chain carries TRBV6-5 and TRBJ2-5; a weak D match, TRBD1 (6 bases). There are 12 residues in the CDR3. Germline V CDR1 and CDR2: MNHEY, SVGAGI. V was cut by 7 bases and J by 5 bases, with 11 bases left in between.

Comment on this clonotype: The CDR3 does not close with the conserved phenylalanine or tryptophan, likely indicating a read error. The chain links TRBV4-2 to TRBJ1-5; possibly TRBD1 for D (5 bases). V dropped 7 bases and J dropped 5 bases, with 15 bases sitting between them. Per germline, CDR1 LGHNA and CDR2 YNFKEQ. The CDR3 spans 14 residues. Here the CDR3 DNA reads TGTGCCAGCATCCCTGCCGGGGGGGATCAGCCCCAGCATTAT. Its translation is CASIPAGGDQPQHY.

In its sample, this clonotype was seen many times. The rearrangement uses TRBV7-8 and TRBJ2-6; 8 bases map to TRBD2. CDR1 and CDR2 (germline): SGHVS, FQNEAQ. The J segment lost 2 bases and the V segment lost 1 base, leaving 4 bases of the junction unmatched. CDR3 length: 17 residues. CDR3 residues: CASSLDGRGAGANVLTF. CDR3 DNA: TGTGCCAGCAGCTTAGACGGGAGGGGGGCTGGGGCCAACGTCCTGACTTTC. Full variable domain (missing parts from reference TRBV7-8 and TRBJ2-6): GAGVSQSPRYKVAKRGQDVALRCDPISGHVSLFWYQQALGQGPEFLTYFQNEAQLDKSGLPSDRFFAERPEGSVSTLKIQRTQQEDSAVYLCASSLDGRGAGANVLTFGAGSRLTVL.